Given below is one T cell receptor (beta chain) in context. Cohort assignment relied on participant-reported clinical history. The sample belongs to a study of blood T cell repertoires in COVID-19. Study-wide background: Acute and convalescent COVID-19 samples came from the United States, Italy and Spain.

Original data processing: Nucleated cell number was recorded as an estimate derived from reference gene primer amplification. Assay: immunoSEQ multiplex PCR; the TCRdb copy retains only in-frame clones and omits some. That table gives V, J and clone size, and the DNA gave D and trimming. This repertoire shows 240,000 or so clones, approximately 90% found once; its top ten account for around 1%. Trimming pared 4 bases from V and 0 bases from J, leaving 13 bases between. This CDR3 has 15 amino acids. Germline V gene data show CDR1 as SGDLS and CDR2 as YYNGEE. The clonotype comes from a man aged 50 to 59 who had been exposed to COVID-19. The chain combines TRBV9 with TRBJ1-2; D gene unclear. The sequencing sample was made of PBMCs or T cells enriched from blood (not recorded which). CDR3 sequence (DNA): TGTGCCAGCAGCCCCCGGGTCTACTCTAACTATGGCTACACCTTC. Translating gives CASSPRVYSNYGYTF.